The TCR beta chain under discussion was sequenced for a study of control samples from healthy donors and cancer patients. Clones were read by immunoSEQ multiplex PCR, and TCRdb kept only the in-frame ones, dropping some. Counted here are about 120,000 clones, 70% to 90% occurring once; the ten biggest clones make up less than 3%. This clonotype was obtained from a woman in her sixties or seventies in good health. The source material was blood.

The CDR3 reads CASSPDRVTYEQYF. The CDR3 DNA reads as TGTGCCAGCTCGCCCGACAGGGTAACCTACGAGCAGTACTTC. The chain recombines TRBV18 with TRBJ2-7; TRBD1 matches 7 bases. J gave up 2 bases and V 6 bases, and 7 bases lay outside the gene matches. There are 14 residues in the CDR3. CDR1 is KGHSH and CDR2 is LQKENI in the germline V gene.